This T cell receptor beta chain was observed in a study of CD8 T cells in Susac syndrome. With random hexamers, roughly 0.45 to 1 ug RNA was reverse transcribed. TCRdb processed the immunoSEQ multiplex PCR reads anew with MiXCR; each CDR3 protein has one entry. The sample holds about 290,000 distinct CDR3 sequences, about 89% seen once. Germline CDR1 reads SGHVS; CDR2 reads FNYEAQ. The CDR3 loop spans 17 amino acids. Deletions cut 5 bases from V and 0 bases from J, with 17 bases between. The clonotype comes from a human donor with multiple sclerosis. The sequenced material came from CD8+ T cells from PBMCs. The chain joins TRBV7-6 to TRBJ2-1; D unclear. CDR3 amino acids: CASSPLSLQISYNEQFF. The DNA for the CDR3 is TGTGCCAGCAGCCCCCTGTCCTTACAAATCTCCTACAATGAGCAGTTCTTC.